This is a list of T cell receptor beta chains from one sample in a study of read filtering for tumor transcriptome and immune sequencing. One entry per CDR3 protein results from TCRdb running MiXCR on the reads. This sample has about 24,000 distinct CDR3 sequences, with approximately 22% found just once. The sequenced sample was a population of CD138-negative cells sorted from bone marrow. Every receptor here comes from a donor at least 40 years old with multiple myeloma. The CDR3 runs from the conserved cysteine through the conserved F or W. A D gene is named only where the DNA matches it firmly. Clone size is given for some rows only: seen once, a few or many times, or a class if the clone is expanded.

d_gene: .
abundance: .
j_gene: TRBJ2-3
v_gene: TRBV29-1
CDR3nt: TGCAGCGTTGAGGGCTACAGGGAACAATTTAGCACAGATACGCAGTATTTT
CDR3aa: CSVEGYREQFSTDTQYF

d_gene: .
abundance: .
j_gene: TRBJ2-1
v_gene: TRBV30
CDR3nt: TGTGCCTGGAGGTATACCGTGGGCGAGCAGTTCTTC
CDR3aa: CAWRYTVGEQFF

d_gene: TRBD1
abundance: few
j_gene: TRBJ1-5
v_gene: TRBV15
CDR3nt: TGTGCCACCAGCAGAGGACAGGGAAGCAATCAGCCCCAGCATTTT
CDR3aa: CATSRGQGSNQPQHF

d_gene: TRBD2
abundance: few
j_gene: TRBJ2-3
v_gene: TRBV20-1
CDR3nt: TGCAGTGCTAGAGATAGCGGGAGCAACACAGATACGCAGTATTTT
CDR3aa: CSARDSGSNTDTQYF

d_gene: .
abundance: many
j_gene: TRBJ1-1
v_gene: TRBV7-6
CDR3nt: TGTGCCAGCAGCTCCCGGAGAAACACTGAAGCTTTCTTT
CDR3aa: CASSSRRNTEAFF

d_gene: .
abundance: many
j_gene: TRBJ2-5
v_gene: TRBV3-1
CDR3nt: TGTGCCAGCAGCTTAGCAGCGGAAGAGACCCAGTACTTC
CDR3aa: CASSLAAEETQYF

d_gene: TRBD1
abundance: many
j_gene: TRBJ2-7
v_gene: TRBV7-9
CDR3nt: TGTGCCACCACCCTTGGTAACCTGCGGACAGGGACGAGCTCCTACGAGCAGTACTTC
CDR3aa: CATTLGNLRTGTSSYEQYF

d_gene: TRBD2
abundance: .
j_gene: TRBJ2-7
v_gene: TRBV7-3
CDR3nt: TGTGCCAGCAGCGTTAGCGGGGGTTCCTACGAGCAGTACTTC
CDR3aa: CASSVSGGSYEQYF

d_gene: .
abundance: few
j_gene: TRBJ2-1
v_gene: TRBV5-1
CDR3nt: TGCGCCAGCAGCTTGGATGAGGTGTACAATGAGCAGTTCTTC
CDR3aa: CASSLDEVYNEQFF

d_gene: .
abundance: many
j_gene: TRBJ1-5
v_gene: TRBV27
CDR3nt: TGTGCCAGCAGTTACCAGGGACGGGGCAATCAGCCCCAGCATTTT
CDR3aa: CASSYQGRGNQPQHF

d_gene: .
abundance: many
j_gene: TRBJ2-7
v_gene: TRBV4-2
CDR3nt: TGTGCCAGCAGCCAAGATTGGCCCGGGACATCTTACGAGCAGTACTTC
CDR3aa: CASSQDWPGTSYEQYF

d_gene: .
abundance: few
j_gene: TRBJ1-6
v_gene: TRBV30
CDR3nt: TGTGCCTGGAGTGTCCGCTCCTATAATTCACCCCTCCACTTT
CDR3aa: CAWSVRSYNSPLHF

d_gene: .
abundance: many
j_gene: TRBJ2-5
v_gene: TRBV9
CDR3nt: TGTGCCAGCAGCACAACGCCCGGGACATTAGAGACCCAGTACTTC
CDR3aa: CASSTTPGTLETQYF

d_gene: TRBD1
abundance: many
j_gene: TRBJ2-3
v_gene: TRBV11-2
CDR3nt: TGTGCCAGCAGCAACGGACAGGGTGGTTTGGTTACGGATACGCAGTATTTT
CDR3aa: CASSNGQGGLVTDTQYF

d_gene: TRBD1
abundance: many
j_gene: TRBJ1-1
v_gene: TRBV27
CDR3nt: TGTGCCAGCAGGCTTGCAGGGGGCACTGAAGCTTTCTTT
CDR3aa: CASRLAGGTEAFF

d_gene: TRBD2
abundance: many
j_gene: TRBJ2-2
v_gene: TRBV4-1
CDR3nt: TGCGCCAGCAGCCAACCTACCTCGGCGGGGGCCGGGGAGCTGTTTTTT
CDR3aa: CASSQPTSAGAGELFF

d_gene: .
abundance: many
j_gene: TRBJ2-2
v_gene: TRBV6-6
CDR3nt: TGTGCCAGCACCACGACCCAAACAACCGGGGAGCTGTTTTTT
CDR3aa: CASTTTQTTGELFF

d_gene: TRBD1
abundance: once
j_gene: TRBJ1-5
v_gene: TRBV28
CDR3nt: TGTGCCAGCAGCAATCCGGACAGGGGCTACAATCAGCCCCAGCATTTT
CDR3aa: CASSNPDRGYNQPQHF

d_gene: TRBD2
abundance: many
j_gene: TRBJ2-2
v_gene: TRBV29-1
CDR3nt: TGCAGCGTGCTAGCGGGGGGCTGGGGGGAGCTGTTTTTT
CDR3aa: CSVLAGGWGELFF

d_gene: TRBD1
abundance: many
j_gene: TRBJ1-1
v_gene: TRBV19
CDR3nt: TGTGCCAGTAGTATGGCCGGGACAGTTAACACTGAAGCTTTCTTT
CDR3aa: CASSMAGTVNTEAFF

d_gene: .
abundance: once
j_gene: TRBJ1-5
v_gene: TRBV7-9
CDR3nt: TGTGCCAGCAGCTTATGGTCAGGCAGTGCCAATCAGCCCCAGCATTTT
CDR3aa: CASSLWSGSANQPQHF

d_gene: TRBD2
abundance: many
j_gene: TRBJ2-1
v_gene: TRBV3-1
CDR3nt: TGTGCCAGCAGCTCCGGACTAGCGGGGGGGCTGGAGCAGTTCTTC
CDR3aa: CASSSGLAGGLEQFF

d_gene: TRBD2
abundance: many
j_gene: TRBJ2-3
v_gene: TRBV12-3/TRBV12-4
CDR3nt: TGTGCCAGCAGCCTGACTAGCGGGGGGATTACAGATACGCAGTATTTT
CDR3aa: CASSLTSGGITDTQYF

d_gene: TRBD1
abundance: .
j_gene: TRBJ2-3
v_gene: TRBV4-1
CDR3nt: TGCGCCAGCAGCCAAGTTATCCAGGGGGCTGGTACAGATACGCAGTATTTT
CDR3aa: CASSQVIQGAGTDTQYF

d_gene: .
abundance: few
j_gene: TRBJ2-1
v_gene: TRBV29-1
CDR3nt: TGCAGCGTTGGAAGGGGCAGCGTGGTGAACGATGAGCAGTTCTTC
CDR3aa: CSVGRGSVVNDEQFF

d_gene: TRBD1
abundance: .
j_gene: TRBJ2-7
v_gene: TRBV20-1
CDR3nt: TGCAGTGCTAGAGCCGACAGGGGCTCCTACGAGCAGTACTTC
CDR3aa: CSARADRGSYEQYF